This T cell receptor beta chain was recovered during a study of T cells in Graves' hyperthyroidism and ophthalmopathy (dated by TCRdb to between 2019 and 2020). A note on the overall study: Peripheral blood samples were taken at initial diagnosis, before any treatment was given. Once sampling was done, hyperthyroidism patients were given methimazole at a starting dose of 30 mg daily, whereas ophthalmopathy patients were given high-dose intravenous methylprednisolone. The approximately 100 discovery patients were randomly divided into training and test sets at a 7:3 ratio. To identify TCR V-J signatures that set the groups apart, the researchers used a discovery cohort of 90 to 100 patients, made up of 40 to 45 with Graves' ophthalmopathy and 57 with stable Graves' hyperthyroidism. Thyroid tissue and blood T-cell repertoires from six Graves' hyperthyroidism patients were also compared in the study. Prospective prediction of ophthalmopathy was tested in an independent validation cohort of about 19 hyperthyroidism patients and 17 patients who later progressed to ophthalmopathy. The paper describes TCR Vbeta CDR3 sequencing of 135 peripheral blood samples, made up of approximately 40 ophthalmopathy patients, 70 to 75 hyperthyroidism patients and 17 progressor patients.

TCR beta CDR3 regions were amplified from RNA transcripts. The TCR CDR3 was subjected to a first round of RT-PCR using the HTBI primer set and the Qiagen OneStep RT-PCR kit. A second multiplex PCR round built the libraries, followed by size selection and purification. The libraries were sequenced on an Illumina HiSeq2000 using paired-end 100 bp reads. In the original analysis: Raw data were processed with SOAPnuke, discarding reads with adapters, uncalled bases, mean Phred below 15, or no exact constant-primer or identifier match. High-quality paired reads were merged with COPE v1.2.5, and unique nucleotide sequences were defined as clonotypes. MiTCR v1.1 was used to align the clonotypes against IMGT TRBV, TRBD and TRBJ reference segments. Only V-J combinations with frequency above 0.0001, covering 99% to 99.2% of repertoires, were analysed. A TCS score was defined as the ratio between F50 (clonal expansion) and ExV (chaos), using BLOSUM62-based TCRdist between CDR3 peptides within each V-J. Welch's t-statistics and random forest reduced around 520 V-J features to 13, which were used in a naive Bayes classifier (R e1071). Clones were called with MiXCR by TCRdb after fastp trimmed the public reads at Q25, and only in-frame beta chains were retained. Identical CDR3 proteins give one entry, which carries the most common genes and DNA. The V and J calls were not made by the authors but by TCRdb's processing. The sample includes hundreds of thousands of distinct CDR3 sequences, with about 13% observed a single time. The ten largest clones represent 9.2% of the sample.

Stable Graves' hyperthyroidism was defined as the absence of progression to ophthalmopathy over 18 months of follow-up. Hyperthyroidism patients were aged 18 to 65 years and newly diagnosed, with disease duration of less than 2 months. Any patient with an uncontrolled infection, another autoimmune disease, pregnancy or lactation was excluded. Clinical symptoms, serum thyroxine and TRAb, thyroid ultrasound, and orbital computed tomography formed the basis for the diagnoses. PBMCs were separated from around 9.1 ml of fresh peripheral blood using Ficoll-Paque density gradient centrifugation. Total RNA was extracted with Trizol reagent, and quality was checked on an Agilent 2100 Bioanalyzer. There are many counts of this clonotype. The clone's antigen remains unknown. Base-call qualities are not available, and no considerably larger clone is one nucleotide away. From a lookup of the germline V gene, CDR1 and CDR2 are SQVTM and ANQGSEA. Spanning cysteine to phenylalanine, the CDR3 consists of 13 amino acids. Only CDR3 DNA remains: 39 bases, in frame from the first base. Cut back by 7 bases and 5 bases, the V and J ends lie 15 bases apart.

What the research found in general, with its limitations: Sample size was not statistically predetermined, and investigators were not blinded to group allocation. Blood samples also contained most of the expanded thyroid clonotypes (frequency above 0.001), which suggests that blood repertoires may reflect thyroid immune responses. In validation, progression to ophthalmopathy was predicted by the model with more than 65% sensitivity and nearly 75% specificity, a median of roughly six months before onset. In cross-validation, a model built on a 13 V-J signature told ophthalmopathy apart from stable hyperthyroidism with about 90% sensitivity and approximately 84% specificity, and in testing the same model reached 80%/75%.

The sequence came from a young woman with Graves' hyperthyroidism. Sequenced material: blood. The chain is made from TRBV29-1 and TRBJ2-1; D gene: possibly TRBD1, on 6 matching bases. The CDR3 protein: CSALRDNNNEQFF. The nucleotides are TGCAGCGCCCTCCGGGACAACAACAATGAGCAGTTCTTC.